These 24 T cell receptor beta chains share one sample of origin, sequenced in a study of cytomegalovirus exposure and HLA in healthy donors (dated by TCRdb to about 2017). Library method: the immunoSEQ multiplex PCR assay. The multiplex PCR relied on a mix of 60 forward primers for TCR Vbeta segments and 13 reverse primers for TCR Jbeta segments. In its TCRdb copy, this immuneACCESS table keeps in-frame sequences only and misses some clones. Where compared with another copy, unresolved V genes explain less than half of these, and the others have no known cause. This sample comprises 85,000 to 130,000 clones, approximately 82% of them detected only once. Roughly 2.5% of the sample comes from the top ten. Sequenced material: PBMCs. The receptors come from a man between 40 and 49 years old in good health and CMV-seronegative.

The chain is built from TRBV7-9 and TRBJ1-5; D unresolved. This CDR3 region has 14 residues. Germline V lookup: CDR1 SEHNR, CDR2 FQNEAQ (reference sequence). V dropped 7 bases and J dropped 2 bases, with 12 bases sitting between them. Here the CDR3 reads CASTLSGGNQPQHF. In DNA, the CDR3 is TGTGCCAGCACCCTTTCGGGAGGCAATCAGCCCCAGCATTTT.

DNA for the CDR3: TGTGCCAGTAGTTCTCCCAACAGGGGGAGCACCTACGAGCAGTACTTC. Translating gives CASSSPNRGSTYEQYF. The V call is TRBV19, the J call TRBJ2-7; 8 bases are a match to TRBD1. The CDR3 spans 16 residues. The ends lost 5 bases at V and 2 bases at J; junction bases unmatched: 11. Germline-derived CDR1 and CDR2 are LNHDA and SQIVND (reference sequence). The whole variable domain, remainder taken from reference TRBV19 and TRBJ2-7, is DGGITQSPKYLFRKEGQNVTLSCEQNLNHDAMYWYRQDPGQGLRLIYYSQIVNDFQKGDIAEGYSVSREKKESFPLTVTSAQKNPTAFYLCASSSPNRGSTYEQYFGPGTRLTVT.

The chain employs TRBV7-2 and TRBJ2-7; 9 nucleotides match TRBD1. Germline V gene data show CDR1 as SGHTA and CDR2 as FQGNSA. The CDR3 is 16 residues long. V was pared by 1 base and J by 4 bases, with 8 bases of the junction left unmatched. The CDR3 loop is CASSLVGQGLRYEQYF. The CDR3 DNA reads TGTGCCAGCAGCTTAGTAGGACAGGGGCTCCGATACGAGCAGTACTTC.

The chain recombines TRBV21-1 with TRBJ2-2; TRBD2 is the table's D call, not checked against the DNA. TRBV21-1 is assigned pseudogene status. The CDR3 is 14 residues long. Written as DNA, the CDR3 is TGTGCCAGCAGCACTCCGGTCCTCACCGGGGAGCTGTTTTTT. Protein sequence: CASSTPVLTGELFF.

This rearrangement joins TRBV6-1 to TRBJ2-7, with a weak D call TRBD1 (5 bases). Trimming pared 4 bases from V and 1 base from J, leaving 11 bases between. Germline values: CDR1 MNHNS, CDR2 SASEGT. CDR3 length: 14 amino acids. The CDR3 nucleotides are TGTGCCAGCAGTGCAAACAGGTTATCCTACGAGCAGTACTTC. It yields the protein CASSANRLSYEQYF.

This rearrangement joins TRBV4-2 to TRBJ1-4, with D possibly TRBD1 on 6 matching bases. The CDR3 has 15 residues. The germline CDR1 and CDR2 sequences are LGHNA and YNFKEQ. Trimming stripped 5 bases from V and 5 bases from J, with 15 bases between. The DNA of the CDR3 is TGTGCCAGCAGCTCACAGACAGGAGAGAATGAAAAACTGTTTTTT. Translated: CASSSQTGENEKLFF.

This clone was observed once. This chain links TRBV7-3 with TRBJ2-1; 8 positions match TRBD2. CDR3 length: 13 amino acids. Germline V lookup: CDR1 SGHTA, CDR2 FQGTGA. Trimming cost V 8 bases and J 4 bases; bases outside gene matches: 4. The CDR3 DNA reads TGTGCCAGCGCGGGGGGCGGGTACAATGAGCAGTTCTTC. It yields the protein CASAGGGYNEQFF.

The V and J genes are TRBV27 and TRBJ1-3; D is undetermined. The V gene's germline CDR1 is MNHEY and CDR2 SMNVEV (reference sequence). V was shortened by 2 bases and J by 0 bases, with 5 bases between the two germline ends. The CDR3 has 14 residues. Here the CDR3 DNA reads TGTGCCAGCAGTTTAAGCCGCTCTGGAAACACCATATATTTT. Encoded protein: CASSLSRSGNTIYF.

This CDR3 is CASSKVPVCGGVKETQYF. The CDR3 DNA is TGTGCCAGCAGCAAAGTTCCGGTCTGCGGGGGAGTAAAAGAGACCCAGTACTTC. The chain employs TRBV21-1 and TRBJ2-5; the D segment call TRBD2 is taken from the table without a DNA check. TRBV21-1 is assigned pseudogene status. The CDR3 length is 18 residues.

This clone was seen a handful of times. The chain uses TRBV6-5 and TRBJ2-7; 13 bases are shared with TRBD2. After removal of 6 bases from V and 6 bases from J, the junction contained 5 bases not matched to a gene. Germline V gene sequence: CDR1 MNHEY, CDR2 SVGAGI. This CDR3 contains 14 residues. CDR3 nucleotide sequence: TGTGCCAGCAGGCGACTAGCGGGGGGCGCCGAGCAGTACTTC. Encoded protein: CASRRLAGGAEQYF.

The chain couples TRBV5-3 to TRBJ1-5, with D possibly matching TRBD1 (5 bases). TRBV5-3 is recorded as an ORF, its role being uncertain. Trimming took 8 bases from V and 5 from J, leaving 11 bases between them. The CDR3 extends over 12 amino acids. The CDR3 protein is CARTVWHQPQHF. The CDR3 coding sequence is TGTGCCAGGACAGTTTGGCATCAGCCCCAGCATTTT.

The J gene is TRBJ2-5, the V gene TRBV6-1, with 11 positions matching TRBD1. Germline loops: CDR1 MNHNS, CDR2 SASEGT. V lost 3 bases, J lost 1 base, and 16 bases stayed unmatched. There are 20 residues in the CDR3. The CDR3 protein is CASSDYRTGGDFFAQETQYF. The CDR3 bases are TGTGCCAGCAGTGACTACCGGACAGGGGGCGACTTTTTCGCCCAAGAGACCCAGTACTTC.

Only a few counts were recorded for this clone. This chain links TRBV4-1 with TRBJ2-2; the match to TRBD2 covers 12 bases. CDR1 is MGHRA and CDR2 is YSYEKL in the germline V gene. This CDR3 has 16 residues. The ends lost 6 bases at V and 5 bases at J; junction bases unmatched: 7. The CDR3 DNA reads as TGCGCCAGCAGGTGGACTAGCGGGGCAGGGACCGGGGAGCTGTTTTTT. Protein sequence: CASRWTSGAGTGELFF.

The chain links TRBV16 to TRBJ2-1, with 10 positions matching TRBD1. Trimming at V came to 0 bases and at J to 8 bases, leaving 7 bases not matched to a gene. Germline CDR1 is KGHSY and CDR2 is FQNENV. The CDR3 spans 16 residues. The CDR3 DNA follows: TGTGCCAGCAGCCAATCAGTGACAGGGGGCCTGGATGAGCAGTTCTTC. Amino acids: CASSQSVTGGLDEQFF. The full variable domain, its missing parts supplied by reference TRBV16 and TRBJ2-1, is GEEVAQTPKHLVRGEGQKAKLYCAPIKGHSYVFWYQQVLKNEFKFLISFQNENVFDETGMPKERFSAKCLPNSPCSLEIQATKLEDSAVYFCASSQSVTGGLDEQFFGPGTRLTVL.

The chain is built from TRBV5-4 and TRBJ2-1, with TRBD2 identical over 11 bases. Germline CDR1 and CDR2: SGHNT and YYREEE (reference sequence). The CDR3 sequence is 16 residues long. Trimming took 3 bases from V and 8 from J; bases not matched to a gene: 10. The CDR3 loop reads CASSSTTSGGGHEQFF. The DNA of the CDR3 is TGTGCCAGCAGCTCGACCACTAGCGGGGGTGGGCATGAGCAGTTCTTC. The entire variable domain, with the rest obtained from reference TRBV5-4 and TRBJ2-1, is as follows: ETGVTQSPTHLIKTRGQQVTLRCSSQSGHNTVSWYQQALGQGPQFIFQYYREEENGRGNFPPRFSGLQFPNYSSELNVNALELDDSALYLCASSSTTSGGGHEQFFGPGTRLTVL.

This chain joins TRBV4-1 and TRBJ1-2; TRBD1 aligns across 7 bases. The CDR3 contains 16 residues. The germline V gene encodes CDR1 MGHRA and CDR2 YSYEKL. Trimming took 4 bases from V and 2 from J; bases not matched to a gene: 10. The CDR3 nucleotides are TGCGCCAGCAGCCGCTATACCTCAGGGGGAAACTATGGCTACACCTTC. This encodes CASSRYTSGGNYGYTF.

CDR3 loop: CASSQDLAGKNEQFF. CDR3 bases: TGTGCCAGCAGCCAAGATCTGGCAGGGAAGAATGAGCAGTTCTTC. The chain combines TRBV4-2 with TRBJ2-1, with D perhaps TRBD1 (5 bases). V was trimmed by 0 bases and J by 7 bases, leaving 13 bases between them. Germline V gene lookup returns CDR1 LGHNA and CDR2 YNFKEQ. The CDR3 totals 15 residues.

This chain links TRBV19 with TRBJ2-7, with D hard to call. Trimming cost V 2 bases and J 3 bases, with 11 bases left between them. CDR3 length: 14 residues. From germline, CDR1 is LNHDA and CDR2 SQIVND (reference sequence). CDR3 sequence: CASSITLVSYEQYF. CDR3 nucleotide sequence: TGTGCCAGTAGTATAACCTTGGTCAGCTACGAGCAGTACTTC.

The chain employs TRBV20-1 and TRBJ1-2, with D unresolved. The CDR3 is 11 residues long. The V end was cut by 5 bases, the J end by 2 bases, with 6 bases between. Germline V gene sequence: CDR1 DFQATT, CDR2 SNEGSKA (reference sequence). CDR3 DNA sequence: TGCAGTGCTTTCAGGAACTATGGCTACACCTTC. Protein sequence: CSAFRNYGYTF.

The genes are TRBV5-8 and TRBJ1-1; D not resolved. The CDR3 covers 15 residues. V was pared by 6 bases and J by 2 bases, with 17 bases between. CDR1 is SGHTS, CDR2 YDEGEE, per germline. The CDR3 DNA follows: TGTGCCAGCAACCTAGGAACTAACCCAAACACTGAAGCTTTCTTT. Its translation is CASNLGTNPNTEAFF. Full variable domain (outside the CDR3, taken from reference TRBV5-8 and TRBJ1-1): EAGVTQSPTHLIKTRGQQATLRCSPISGHTSVYWYQQALGLGLQFLLWYDEGEERNRGNFPPRFSGRQFPNYSSELNVNALELEDSALYLCASNLGTNPNTEAFFGQGTRLTVV.

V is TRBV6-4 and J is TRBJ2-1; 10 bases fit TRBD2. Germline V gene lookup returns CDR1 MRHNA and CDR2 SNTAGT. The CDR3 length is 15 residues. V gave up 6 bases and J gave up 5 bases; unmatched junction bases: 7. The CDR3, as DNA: TGTGCCAGCAGCCGGGGTGGACTAGCGGACAATGAGCAGTTCTTC. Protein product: CASSRGGLADNEQFF.

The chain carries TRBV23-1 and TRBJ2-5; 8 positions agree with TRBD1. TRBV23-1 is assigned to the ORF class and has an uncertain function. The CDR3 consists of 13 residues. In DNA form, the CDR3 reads TGCGCTGCTCTCAGGGACAGGCAAGAGACCCAGTACTTC. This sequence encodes CAALRDRQETQYF.

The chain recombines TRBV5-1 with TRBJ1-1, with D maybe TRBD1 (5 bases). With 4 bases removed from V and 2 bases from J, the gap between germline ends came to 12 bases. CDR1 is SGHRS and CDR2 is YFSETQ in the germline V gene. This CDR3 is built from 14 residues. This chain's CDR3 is CASSEHGGNTEAFF. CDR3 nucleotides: TGCGCCAGCAGCGAGCACGGGGGAAACACTGAAGCTTTCTTT. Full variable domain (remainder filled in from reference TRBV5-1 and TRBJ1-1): KAGVTQTPRYLIKTRGQQVTLSCSPISGHRSVSWYQQTPGQGLQFLFEYFSETQRNKGNFPGRFSGRQFSNSRSEMNVSTLELGDSALYLCASSEHGGNTEAFFGQGTRLTVV.

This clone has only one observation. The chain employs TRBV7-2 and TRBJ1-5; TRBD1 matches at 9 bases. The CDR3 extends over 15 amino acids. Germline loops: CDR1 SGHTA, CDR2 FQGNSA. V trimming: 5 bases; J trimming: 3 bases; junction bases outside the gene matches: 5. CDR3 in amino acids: CASSPRQGVNQPQHF. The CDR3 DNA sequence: TGTGCCAGCAGCCCCAGACAGGGGGTCAATCAGCCCCAGCATTTT. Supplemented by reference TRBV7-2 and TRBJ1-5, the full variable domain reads GAGVSQSPSNKVTEKGKDVELRCDPISGHTALYWYRQSLGQGLEFLIYFQGNSAPDKSGLPSDRFSAERTGGSVSTLTIQRTQQEDSAVYLCASSPRQGVNQPQHFGDGTRLSIL.